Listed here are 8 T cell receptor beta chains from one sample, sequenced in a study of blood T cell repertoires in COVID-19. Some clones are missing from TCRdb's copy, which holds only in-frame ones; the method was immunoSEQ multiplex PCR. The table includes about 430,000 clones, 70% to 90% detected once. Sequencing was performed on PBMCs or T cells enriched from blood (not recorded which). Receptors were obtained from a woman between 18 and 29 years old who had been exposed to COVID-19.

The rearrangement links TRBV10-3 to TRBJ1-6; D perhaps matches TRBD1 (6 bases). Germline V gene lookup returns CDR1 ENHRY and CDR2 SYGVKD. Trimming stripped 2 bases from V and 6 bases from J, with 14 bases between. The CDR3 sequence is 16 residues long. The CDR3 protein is CAISEDRGQFNSPLHF. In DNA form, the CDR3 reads TGTGCCATCAGTGAGGATAGAGGACAGTTTAATTCACCCCTCCACTTT.

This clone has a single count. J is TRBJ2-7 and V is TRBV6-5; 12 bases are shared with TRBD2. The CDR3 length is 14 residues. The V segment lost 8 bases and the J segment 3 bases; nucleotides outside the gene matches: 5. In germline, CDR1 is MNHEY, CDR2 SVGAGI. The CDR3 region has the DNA TGTGCCAGCCGCGAGACTAGCGGGGGCTACGAGCAGTACTTC. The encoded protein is CASRETSGGYEQYF.

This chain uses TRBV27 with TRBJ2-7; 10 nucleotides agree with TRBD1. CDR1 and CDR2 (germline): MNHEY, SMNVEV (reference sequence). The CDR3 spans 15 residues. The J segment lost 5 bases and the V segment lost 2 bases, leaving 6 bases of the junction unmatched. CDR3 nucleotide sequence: TGTGCCAGCAGTTTACCCGGGACAGGGGTCAACGAGCAGTACTTC. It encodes CASSLPGTGVNEQYF.

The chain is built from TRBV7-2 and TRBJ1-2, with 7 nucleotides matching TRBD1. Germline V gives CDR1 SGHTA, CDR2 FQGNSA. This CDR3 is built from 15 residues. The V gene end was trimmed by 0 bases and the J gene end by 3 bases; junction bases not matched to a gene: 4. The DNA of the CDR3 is TGTGCCAGCAGCTTAGCGCACAGGGGTGACTATGGCTACACCTTC. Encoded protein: CASSLAHRGDYGYTF.

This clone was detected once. Here the CDR3 reads CATGPPGGETQYF. The CDR3 region has the DNA TGTGCCACCGGGCCCCCGGGGGGAGAGACCCAGTACTTC. This chain connects TRBV7-2 to TRBJ2-5, with 7 bases that match TRBD2. The CDR3 has 13 residues. The trim removed 10 bases at V and 4 bases at J, leaving 9 bases unmatched. The germline V gene has CDR1 SGHTA and CDR2 FQGNSA. Full variable domain (rest looked up from reference TRBV7-2 and TRBJ2-5): GAGVSQSPSNKVTEKGKDVELRCDPISGHTALYWYRQSLGQGLEFLIYFQGNSAPDKSGLPSDRFSAERTGGSVSTLTIQRTQQEDSAVYLCATGPPGGETQYFGPGTRLLVL.

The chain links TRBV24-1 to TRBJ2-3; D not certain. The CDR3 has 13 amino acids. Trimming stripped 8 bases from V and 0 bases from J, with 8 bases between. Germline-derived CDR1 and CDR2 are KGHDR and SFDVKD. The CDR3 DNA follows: TGTGCCACCAACAACCCTAGCACAGATACGCAGTATTTT. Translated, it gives CATNNPSTDTQYF.

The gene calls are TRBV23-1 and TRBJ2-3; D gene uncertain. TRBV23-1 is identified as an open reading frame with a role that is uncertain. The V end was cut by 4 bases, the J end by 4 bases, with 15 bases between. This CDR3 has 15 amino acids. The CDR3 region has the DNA TGCGCCAGCAGTCCCGAGGTGAGACCCTCAGATACGCAGTATTTT. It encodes CASSPEVRPSDTQYF.

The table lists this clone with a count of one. The chain's CDR3 is CASSYQARANYGYTF. The CDR3 DNA is TGTGCCAGCAGTTACCAGGCCCGAGCTAACTATGGCTACACCTTC. This chain joins TRBV6-2 or TRBV6-3 and TRBJ1-2; no firm D call. The CDR3 has 15 residues. The germline V gene has CDR1 MNHEY and CDR2 SVGEGT. V was clipped by 2 bases and J by 0 bases, with 10 bases between them.